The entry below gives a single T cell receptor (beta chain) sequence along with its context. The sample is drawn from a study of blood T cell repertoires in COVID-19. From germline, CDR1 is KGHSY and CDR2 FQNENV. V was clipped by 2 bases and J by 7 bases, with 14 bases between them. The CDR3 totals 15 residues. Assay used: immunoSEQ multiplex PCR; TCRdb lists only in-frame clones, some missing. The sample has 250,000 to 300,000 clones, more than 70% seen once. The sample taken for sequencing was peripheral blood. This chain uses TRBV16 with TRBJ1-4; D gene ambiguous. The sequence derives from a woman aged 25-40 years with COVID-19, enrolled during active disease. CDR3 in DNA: TGTGCCAGCAGCCAACAAACGGGAGGCAGTGAAAAACTGTTTTTT. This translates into CASSQQTGGSEKLFF.